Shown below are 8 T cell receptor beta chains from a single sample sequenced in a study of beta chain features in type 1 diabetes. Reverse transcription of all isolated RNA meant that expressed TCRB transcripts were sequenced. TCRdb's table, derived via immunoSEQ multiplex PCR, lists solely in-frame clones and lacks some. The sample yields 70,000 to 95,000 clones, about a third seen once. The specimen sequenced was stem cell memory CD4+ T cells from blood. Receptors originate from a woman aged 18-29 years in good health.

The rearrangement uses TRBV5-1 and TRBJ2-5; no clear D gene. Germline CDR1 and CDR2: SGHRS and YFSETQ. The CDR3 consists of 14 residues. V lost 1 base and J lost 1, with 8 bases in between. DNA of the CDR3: TGCGCCAGCAGCTTGAATACAGTCCAAGAGACCCAGTACTTC. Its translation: CASSLNTVQETQYF.

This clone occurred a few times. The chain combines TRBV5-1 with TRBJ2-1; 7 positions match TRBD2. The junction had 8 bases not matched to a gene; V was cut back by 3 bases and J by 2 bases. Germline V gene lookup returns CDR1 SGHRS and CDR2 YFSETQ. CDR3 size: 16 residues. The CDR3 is CASSSPPGGAYNEQFF. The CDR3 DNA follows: TGCGCCAGCAGCTCGCCGCCGGGAGGTGCCTACAATGAGCAGTTCTTC.

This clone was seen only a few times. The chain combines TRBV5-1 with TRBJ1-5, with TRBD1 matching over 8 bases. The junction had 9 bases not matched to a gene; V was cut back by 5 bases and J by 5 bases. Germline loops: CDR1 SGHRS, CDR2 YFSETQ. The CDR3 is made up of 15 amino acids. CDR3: CASRPTGEVDQPQHF. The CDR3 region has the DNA TGCGCCAGCAGGCCGACAGGGGAGGTGGATCAGCCCCAGCATTTT. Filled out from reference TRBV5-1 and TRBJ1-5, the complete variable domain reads KAGVTQTPRYLIKTRGQQVTLSCSPISGHRSVSWYQQTPGQGLQFLFEYFSETQRNKGNFPGRFSGRQFSNSRSEMNVSTLELGDSALYLCASRPTGEVDQPQHFGDGTRLSIL.

The DNA for the CDR3 is TGTGCCAGCAGCCCCCGCTCAGGGTCCTACGAGCAGTACTTC. Its translation: CASSPRSGSYEQYF. The gene calls are TRBV7-9 and TRBJ2-7, with D perhaps matching TRBD1 (5 bases). V was trimmed by 5 bases and J by 1 base, leaving 12 bases between them. Per germline, CDR1 SEHNR and CDR2 FQNEAQ (reference sequence). The CDR3 totals 14 residues.

The CDR3 coding sequence is TGTGCCAGCAGTGTGACAGCGAGCAACGAGCAGTACTTC. Translated: CASSVTASNEQYF. The rearrangement joins TRBV25-1 to TRBJ2-7, with D possibly matching TRBD1 (5 bases). V dropped 4 bases and J dropped 5 bases, with 12 bases sitting between them. The germline V gene has CDR1 MGHDK and CDR2 SYGVNS. This CDR3 comprises 13 residues.

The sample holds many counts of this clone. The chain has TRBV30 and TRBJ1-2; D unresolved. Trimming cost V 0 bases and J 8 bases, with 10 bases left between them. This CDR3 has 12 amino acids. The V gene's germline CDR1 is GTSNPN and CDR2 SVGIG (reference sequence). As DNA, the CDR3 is TGTGCCTGGAGTGTTTCAGGTCCAGGCTACACCTTC. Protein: CAWSVSGPGYTF. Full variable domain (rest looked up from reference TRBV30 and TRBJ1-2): SQTIHQWPATLVQPVGSPLSLECTVEGTSNPNLYWYRQAAGRGLQLLFYSVGIGQISSEVPQNLSASRPQDRQFILSSKKLLLSDSGFYLCAWSVSGPGYTFGSGTRLTVV.

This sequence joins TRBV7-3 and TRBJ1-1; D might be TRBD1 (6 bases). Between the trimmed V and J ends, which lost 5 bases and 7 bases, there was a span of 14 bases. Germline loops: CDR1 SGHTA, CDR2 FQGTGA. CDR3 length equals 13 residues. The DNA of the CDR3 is TGTGCCAGCAGCCAACAGGGACCTGGTGAAGCTTTCTTT. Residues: CASSQQGPGEAFF.

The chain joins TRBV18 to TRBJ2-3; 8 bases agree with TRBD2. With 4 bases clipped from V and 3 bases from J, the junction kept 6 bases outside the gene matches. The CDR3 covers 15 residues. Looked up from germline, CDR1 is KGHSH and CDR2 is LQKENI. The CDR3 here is CASSLQASGTDTQYF. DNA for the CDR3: TGTGCCAGCTCACTTCAGGCTAGCGGGACAGATACGCAGTATTTT.